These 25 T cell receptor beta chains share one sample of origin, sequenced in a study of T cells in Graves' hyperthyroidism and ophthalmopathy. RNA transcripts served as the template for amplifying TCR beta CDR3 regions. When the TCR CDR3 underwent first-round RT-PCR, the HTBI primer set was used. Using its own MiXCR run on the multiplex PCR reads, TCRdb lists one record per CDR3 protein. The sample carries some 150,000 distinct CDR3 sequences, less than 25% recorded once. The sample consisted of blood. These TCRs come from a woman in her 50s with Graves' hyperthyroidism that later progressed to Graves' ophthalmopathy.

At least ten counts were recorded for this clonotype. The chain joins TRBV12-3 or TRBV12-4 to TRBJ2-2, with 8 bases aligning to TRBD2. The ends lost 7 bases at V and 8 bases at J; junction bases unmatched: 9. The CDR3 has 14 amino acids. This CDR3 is CASIPSGSMGELFF. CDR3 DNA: TGTGCCAGCATTCCCAGCGGGAGTATGGGGGAGCTGTTTTTT.

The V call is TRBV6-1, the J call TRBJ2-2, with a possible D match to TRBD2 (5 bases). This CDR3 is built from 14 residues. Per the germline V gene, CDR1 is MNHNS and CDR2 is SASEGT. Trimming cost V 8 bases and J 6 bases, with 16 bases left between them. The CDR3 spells CASGTTRPPGELFF. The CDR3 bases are TGTGCCAGCGGAACAACTAGACCCCCCGGGGAGCTGTTTTTT.

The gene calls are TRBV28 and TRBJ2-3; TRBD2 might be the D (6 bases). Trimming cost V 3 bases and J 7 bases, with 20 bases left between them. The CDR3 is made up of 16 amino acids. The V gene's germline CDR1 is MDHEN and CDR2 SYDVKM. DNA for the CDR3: TGTGCCAGCAGTTTTACCGGAGGGCAGGGTGGGAATACGCAGTATTTT. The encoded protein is CASSFTGGQGGNTQYF.

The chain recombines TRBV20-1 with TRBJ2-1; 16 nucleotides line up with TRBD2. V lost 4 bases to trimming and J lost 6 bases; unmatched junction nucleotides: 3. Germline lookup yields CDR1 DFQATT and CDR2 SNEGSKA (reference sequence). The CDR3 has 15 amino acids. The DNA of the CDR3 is TGCAGTGCTAAGGGACTAGCGGGAGGGAGCAATGAGCAGTTCTTC. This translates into CSAKGLAGGSNEQFF.

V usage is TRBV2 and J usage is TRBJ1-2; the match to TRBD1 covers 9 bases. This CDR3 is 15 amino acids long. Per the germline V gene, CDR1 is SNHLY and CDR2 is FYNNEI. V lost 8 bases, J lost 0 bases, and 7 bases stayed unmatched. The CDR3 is CASGTGRKTNYGYTF. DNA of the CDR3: TGTGCCAGCGGGACAGGGAGAAAAACTAACTATGGCTACACCTTC.

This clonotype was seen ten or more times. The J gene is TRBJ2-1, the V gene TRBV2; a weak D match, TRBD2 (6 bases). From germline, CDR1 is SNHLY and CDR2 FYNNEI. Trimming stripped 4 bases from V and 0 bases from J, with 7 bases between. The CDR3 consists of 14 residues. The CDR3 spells CASSAGSSYNEQFF. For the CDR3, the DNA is TGTGCCAGCAGTGCCGGGAGCTCCTACAATGAGCAGTTCTTC.

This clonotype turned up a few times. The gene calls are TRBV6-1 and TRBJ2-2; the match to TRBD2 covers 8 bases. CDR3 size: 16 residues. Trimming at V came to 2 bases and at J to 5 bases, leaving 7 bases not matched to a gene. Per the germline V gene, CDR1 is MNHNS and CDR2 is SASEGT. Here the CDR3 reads CASSELRLAGTGELFF. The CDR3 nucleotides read TGTGCCAGCAGTGAATTAAGGCTAGCGGGTACCGGGGAGCTGTTTTTT.

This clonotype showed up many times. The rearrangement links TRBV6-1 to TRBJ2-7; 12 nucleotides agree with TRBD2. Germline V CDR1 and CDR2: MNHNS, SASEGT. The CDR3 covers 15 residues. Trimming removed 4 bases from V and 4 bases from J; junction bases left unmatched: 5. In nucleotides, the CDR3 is TGTGCCAGCAGTGGGAGGACTAGCGGGAAATACGAGCAGTACTTC. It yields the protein CASSGRTSGKYEQYF.

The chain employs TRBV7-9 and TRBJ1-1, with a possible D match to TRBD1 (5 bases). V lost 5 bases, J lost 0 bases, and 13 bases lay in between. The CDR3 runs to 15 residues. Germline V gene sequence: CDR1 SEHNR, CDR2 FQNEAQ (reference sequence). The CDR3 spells CASSHQRQLNTEAFF. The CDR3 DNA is TGTGCCAGCAGCCACCAACGACAGTTGAACACTGAAGCTTTCTTT. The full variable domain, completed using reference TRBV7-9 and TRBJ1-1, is DTGVSQNPRHKITKRGQNVTFRCDPISEHNRLYWYRQTLGQGPEFLTYFQNEAQLEKSRLLSDRFSAERPKGSFSTLEIQRTEQGDSAMYLCASSHQRQLNTEAFFGQGTRLTVV.

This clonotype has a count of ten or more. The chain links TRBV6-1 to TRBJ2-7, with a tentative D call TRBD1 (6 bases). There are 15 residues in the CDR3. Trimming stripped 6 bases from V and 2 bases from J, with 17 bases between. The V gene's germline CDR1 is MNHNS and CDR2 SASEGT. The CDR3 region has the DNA TGTGCCAGCAGCCAACCATGGACAGAAGCCTACGAGCAGTACTTC. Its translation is CASSQPWTEAYEQYF.

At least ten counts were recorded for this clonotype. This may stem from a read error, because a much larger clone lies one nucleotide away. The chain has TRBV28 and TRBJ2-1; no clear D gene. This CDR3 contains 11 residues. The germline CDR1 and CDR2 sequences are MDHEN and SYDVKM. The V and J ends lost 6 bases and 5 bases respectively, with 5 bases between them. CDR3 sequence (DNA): TGTGCCAGCAGGGTAAACAATGAGCAGTTCTTC. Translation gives CASRVNNEQFF.

The CDR3 DNA follows: TGTGCCAGCAGGGTAGGGGCGCGGGGCACTGAAGCTTTCTTT. This sequence encodes CASRVGARGTEAFF. This chain links TRBV6-2 or TRBV6-3 with TRBJ1-1; possibly TRBD1 for D (5 bases). CDR1 is MNHEY, CDR2 SVGEGT, per germline. The CDR3 contains 14 residues. Trimming left V 6 bases short and J 4 bases short, with 15 bases between.

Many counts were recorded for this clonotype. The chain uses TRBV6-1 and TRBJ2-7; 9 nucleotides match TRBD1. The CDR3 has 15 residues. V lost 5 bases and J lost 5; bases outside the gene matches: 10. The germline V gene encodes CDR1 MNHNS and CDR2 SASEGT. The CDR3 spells CASSRSGTGFHEQYF. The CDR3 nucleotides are TGTGCCAGCAGTAGATCCGGGACAGGGTTCCACGAGCAGTACTTC.

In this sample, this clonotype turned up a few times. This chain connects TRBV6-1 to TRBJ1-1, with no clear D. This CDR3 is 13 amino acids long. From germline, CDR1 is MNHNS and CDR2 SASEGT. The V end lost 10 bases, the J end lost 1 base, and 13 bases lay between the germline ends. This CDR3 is CATVLGTNTEAFF. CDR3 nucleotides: TGTGCCACGGTGCTCGGTACGAACACTGAAGCTTTCTTT.

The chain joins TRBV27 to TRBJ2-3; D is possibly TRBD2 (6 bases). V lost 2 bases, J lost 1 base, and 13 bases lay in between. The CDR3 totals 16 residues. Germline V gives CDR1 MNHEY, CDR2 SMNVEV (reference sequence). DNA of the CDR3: TGTGCCAGCAGTTTAGGGGGACTTGCACGCACAGATACGCAGTATTTT. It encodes CASSLGGLARTDTQYF.

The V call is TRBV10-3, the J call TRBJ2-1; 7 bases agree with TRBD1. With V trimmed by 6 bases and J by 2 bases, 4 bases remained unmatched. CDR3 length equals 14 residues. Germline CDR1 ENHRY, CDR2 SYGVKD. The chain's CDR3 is CAIRSQGAYNEQFF. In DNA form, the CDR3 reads TGTGCCATCAGGTCGCAGGGGGCCTACAATGAGCAGTTCTTC.

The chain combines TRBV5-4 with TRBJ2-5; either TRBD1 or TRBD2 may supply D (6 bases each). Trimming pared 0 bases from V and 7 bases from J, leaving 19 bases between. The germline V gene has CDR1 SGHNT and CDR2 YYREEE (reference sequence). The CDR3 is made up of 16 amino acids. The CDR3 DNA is TGTGCCAGCAGCTTGGGGGACATAATCTTCGGGGGGACCCAGTACTTC. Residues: CASSLGDIIFGGTQYF.

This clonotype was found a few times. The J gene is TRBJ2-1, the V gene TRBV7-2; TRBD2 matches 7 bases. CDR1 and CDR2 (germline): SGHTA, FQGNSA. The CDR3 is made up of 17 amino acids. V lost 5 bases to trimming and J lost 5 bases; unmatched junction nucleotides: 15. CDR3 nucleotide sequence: TGTGCCAGCAGCCCGAGGGCAAGCGGGGCAAGACACAATGAGCAGTTCTTC. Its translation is CASSPRASGARHNEQFF.

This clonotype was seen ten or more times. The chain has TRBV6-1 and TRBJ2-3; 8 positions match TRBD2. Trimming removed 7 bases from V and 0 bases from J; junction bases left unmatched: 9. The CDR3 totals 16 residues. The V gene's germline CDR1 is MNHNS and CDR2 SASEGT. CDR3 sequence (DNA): TGTGCCAGCATCCCCGTTGGGACTAGAAGCACAGATACGCAGTATTTT. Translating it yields CASIPVGTRSTDTQYF.

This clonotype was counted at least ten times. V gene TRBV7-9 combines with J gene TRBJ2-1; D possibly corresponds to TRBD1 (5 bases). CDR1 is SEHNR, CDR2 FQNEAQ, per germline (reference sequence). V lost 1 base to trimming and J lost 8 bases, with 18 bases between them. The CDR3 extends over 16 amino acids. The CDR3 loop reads CASSLGDGRVRDEQFF. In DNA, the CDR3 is TGTGCCAGCAGCTTAGGGGATGGCAGGGTTAGGGATGAGCAGTTCTTC.

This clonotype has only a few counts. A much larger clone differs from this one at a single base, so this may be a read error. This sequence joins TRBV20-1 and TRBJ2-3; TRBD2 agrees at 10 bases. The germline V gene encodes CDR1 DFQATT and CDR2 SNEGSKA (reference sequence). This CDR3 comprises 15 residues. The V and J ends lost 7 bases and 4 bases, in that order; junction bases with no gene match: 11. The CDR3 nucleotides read TGCAGTGGGATAGCCCCCGGGACTAGCGCAGATACGCAGTATTTT. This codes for CSGIAPGTSADTQYF.

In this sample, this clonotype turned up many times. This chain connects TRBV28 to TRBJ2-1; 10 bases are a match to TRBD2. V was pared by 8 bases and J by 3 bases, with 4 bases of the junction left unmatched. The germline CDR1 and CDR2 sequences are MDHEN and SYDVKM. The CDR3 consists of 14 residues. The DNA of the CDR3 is TGTGCCAGCTGCGTAGCGGGAGGCTACAATGAGCAGTTCTTC. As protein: CASCVAGGYNEQFF.

The CDR3 spells CASSYSAAGRGSNQPQHF. CDR3 DNA: TGTGCCAGCAGTTACTCGGCCGCCGGCCGAGGGAGCAATCAGCCCCAGCATTTT. V and J are TRBV6-5 and TRBJ1-5; D remains unclear. CDR1 MNHEY and CDR2 SVGAGI come from the germline V gene. This CDR3 is built from 18 residues. The V end was cut by 0 bases, the J end by 1 base, with 16 bases between.

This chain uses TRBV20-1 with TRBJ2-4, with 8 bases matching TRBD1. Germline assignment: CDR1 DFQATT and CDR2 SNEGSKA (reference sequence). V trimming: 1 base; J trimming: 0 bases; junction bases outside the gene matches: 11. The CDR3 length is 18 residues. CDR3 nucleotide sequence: TGCAGTGCTAGAGTTCTGGACAGGGCCAGGACAGCCAAAAACATTCAGTACTTC. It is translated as CSARVLDRARTAKNIQYF.

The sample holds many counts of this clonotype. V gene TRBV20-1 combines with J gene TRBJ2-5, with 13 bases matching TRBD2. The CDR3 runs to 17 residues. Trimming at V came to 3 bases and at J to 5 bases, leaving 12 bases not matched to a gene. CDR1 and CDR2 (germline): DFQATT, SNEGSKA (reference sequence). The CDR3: CSARGLAGLSSVETQYF. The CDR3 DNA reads TGCAGTGCTAGGGGACTAGCGGGACTTAGTAGCGTGGAGACCCAGTACTTC.